A single sample gave rise to the 3 T cell receptor beta chains below, sequenced in a study of blood T cells in healthy people across ages. PCR was performed a second time for about 7 to 12 cycles using a sample-barcoded 5' primer and a J-beta primer mix. In TCRdb, the 5' RACE reads were re-called with MiXCR into one record per CDR3 protein. The data contain about a million distinct CDR3 sequences, approximately 38% of them singletons. Input material: blood. These receptors came from a man aged 18 to 29 in good health.

The V call is TRBV20-1, the J call TRBJ1-1, with D maybe TRBD1 (5 bases). The CDR3 contains 10 residues. The V gene's germline CDR1 is DFQATT and CDR2 SNEGSKA (reference sequence). The germline V and J ends were trimmed by 3 bases and 10 bases, with 9 bases remaining between them. The CDR3 coding sequence is TGCAGTGCTAGGGGGCAGAGAGCTTTCTTT. Protein product: CSARGQRAFF.

This clonotype has just a few counts. The rearrangement links TRBV7-3 to TRBJ1-2; D unclear. Trimming removed 2 bases at V and 4 bases at J, with 11 bases between. The germline V gene has CDR1 SGHTA and CDR2 FQGTGA. This CDR3 is built from 14 residues. DNA for the CDR3: TGTGCCAGCAGCTTAGTCCGGGAGGGCTATGGCTACACCTTC. Translation: CASSLVREGYGYTF.

The genes are TRBV19 and TRBJ1-5; perhaps TRBD1 as D (5 bases). The ends were cut back, 3 bases at V and 9 bases at J, with 15 bases in the middle. The germline gives CDR1 LNHDA, CDR2 SQIVND (reference sequence). This CDR3 contains 14 residues. The CDR3 DNA sequence: TGTGCCAGTAGTATGGCGGGGCACCTGTCGCCCCAGCATTTT. It is translated as CASSMAGHLSPQHF.